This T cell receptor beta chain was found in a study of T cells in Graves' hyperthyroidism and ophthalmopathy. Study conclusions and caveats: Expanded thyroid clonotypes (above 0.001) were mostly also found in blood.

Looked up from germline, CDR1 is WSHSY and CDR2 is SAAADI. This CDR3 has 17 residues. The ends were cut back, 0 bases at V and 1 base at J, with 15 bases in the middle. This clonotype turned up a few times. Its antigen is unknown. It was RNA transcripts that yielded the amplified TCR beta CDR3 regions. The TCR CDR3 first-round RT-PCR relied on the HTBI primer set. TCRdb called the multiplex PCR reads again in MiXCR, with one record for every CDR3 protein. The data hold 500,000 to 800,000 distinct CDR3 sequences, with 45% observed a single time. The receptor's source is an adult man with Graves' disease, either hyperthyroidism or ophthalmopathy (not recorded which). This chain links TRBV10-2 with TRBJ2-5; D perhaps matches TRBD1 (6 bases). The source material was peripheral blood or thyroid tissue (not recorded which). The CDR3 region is CASSESGLGGPQETQYF. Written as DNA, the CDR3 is TGCGCCAGCAGTGAGTCGGGGTTAGGGGGACCCCAAGAGACCCAGTACTTC.